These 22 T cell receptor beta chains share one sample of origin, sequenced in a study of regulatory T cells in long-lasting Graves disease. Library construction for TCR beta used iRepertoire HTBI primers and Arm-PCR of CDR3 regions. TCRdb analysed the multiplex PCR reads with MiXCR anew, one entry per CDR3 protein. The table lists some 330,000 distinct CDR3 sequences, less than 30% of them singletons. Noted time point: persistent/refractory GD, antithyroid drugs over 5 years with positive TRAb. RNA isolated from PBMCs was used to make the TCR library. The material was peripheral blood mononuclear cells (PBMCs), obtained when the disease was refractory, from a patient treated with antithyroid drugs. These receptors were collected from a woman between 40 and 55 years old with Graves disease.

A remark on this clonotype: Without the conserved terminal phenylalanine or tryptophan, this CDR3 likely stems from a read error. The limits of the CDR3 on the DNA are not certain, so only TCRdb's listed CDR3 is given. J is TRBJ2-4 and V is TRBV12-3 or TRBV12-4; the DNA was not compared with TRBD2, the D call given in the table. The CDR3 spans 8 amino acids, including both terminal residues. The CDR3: CASSLGTS.

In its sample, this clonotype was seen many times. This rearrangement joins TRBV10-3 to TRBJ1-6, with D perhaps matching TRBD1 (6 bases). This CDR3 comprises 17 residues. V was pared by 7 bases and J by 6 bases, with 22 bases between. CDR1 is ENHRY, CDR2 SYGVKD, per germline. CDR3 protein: CAITAGAPTGGNSPLHF. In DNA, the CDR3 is TGTGCCATCACCGCAGGGGCCCCAACGGGGGGTAATTCACCCCTCCACTTT.

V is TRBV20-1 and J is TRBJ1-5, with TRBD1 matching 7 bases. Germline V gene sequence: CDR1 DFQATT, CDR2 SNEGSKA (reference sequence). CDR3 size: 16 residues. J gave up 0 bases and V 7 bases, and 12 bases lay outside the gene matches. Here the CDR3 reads CSVSRGSWGSNQPQHF. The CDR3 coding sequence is TGCAGTGTTAGCAGGGGGTCCTGGGGTAGCAATCAGCCCCAGCATTTT.

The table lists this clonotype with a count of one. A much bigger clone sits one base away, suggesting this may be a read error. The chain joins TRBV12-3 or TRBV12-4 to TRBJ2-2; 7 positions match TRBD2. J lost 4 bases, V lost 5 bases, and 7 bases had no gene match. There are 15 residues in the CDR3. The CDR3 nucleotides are TGTGCCAGCAGTGCCGCTGGCGGGAGCACCGGGGAGCTGTTTTTT. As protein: CASSAAGGSTGELFF.

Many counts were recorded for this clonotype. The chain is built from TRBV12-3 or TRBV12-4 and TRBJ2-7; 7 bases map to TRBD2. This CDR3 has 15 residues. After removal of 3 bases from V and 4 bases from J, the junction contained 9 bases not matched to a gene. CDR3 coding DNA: TGTGCCAGCAGTTTGGGGGGGAACCCGGGTTACGAGCAGTACTTC. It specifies CASSLGGNPGYEQYF.

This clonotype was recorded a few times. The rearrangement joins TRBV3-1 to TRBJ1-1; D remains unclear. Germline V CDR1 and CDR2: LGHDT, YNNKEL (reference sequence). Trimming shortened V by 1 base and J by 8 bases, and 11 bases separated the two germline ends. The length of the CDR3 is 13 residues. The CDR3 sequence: CASSQGWRIEAFF. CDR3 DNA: TGTGCCAGCAGCCAAGGATGGCGTATAGAAGCTTTCTTT.

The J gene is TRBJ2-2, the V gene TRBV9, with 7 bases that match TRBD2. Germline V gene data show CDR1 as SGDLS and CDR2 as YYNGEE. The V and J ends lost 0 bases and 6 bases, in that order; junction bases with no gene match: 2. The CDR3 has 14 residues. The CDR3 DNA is TGTGCCAGCAGCGTAGGCGGGAGCGCCGGGGAGCTGTTTTTT. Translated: CASSVGGSAGELFF.

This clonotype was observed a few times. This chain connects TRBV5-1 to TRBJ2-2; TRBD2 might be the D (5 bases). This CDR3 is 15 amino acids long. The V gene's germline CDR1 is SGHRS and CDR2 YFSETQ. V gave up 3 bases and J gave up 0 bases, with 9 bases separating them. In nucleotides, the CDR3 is TGCGCCAGCAGCTACAGCGGAGCGAACACCGGGGAGCTGTTTTTT. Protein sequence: CASSYSGANTGELFF.

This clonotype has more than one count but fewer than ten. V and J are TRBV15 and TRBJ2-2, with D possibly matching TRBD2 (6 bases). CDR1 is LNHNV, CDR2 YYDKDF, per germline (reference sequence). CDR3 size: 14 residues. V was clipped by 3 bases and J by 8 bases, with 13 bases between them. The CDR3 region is CATSSGSGSGELFF. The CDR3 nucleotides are TGTGCCACCAGCAGCGGGAGTGGATCTGGGGAGCTGTTTTTT.

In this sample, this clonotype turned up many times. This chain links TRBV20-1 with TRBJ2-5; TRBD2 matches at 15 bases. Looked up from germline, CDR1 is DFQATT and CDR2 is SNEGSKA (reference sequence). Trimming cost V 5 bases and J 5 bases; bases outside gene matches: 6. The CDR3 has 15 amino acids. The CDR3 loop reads CSAHAGLAGGETQYF. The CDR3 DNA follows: TGCAGTGCTCACGCCGGACTAGCGGGAGGGGAGACCCAGTACTTC.

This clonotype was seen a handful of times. The CDR3 DNA is TGCGCCAGCAGCTTGACCCAGGACACTGAAGCTTTCTTT. This sequence encodes CASSLTQDTEAFF. V and J are TRBV5-1 and TRBJ1-1; no clear D gene. The germline CDR1 and CDR2 sequences are SGHRS and YFSETQ. The ends were cut back, 1 base at V and 3 bases at J, with 7 bases in the middle. The CDR3 covers 13 residues.

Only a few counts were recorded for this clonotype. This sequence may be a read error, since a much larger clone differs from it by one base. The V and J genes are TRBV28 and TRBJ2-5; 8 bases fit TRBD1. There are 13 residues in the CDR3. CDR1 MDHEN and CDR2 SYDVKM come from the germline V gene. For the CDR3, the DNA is TGTGCCGGCAGAGACAGGGGACGAGAGACCCAGTACTTC. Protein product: CAGRDRGRETQYF.

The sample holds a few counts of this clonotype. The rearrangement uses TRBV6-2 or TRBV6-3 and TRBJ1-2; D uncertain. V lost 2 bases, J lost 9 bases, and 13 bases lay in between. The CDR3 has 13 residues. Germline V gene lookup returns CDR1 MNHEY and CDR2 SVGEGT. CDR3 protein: CASSYISLGSYTF. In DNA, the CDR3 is TGTGCCAGCAGTTACATATCTTTAGGGAGCTACACCTTC.

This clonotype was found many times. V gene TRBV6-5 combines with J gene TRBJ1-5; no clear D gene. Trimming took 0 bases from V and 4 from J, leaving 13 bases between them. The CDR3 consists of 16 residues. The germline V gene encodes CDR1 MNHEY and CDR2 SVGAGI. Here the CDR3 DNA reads TGTGCCAGCAGTTACTCGAGTATGACAACTAATCAGCCCCAGCATTTT. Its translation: CASSYSSMTTNQPQHF.

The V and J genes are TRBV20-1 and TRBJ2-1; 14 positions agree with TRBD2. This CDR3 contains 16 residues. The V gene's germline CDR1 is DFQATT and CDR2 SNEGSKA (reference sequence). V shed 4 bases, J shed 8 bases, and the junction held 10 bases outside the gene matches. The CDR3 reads CSAKGLAGEPRHEQFF. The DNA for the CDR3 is TGCAGTGCTAAGGGACTAGCGGGAGAGCCAAGGCATGAGCAGTTCTTC.

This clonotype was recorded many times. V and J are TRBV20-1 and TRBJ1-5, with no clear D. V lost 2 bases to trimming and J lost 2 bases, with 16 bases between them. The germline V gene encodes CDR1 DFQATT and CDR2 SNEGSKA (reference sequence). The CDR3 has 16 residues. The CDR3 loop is CSARMVQEAGNQPQHF. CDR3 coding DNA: TGCAGTGCTAGAATGGTGCAGGAAGCCGGCAATCAGCCCCAGCATTTT.

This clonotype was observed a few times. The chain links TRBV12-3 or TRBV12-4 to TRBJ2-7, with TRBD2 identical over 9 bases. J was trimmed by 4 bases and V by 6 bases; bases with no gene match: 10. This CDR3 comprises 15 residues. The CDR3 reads CASSAPTSGAYEQYF. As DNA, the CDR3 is TGTGCCAGCAGCGCTCCGACTAGCGGCGCGTACGAGCAGTACTTC.

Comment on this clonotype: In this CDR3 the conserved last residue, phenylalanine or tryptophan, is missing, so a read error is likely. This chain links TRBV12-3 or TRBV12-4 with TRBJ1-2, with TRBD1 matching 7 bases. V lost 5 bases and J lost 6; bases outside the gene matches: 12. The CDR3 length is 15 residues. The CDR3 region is CASSDRQGPADGYTL. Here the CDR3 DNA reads TGTGCCAGCAGTGACCGACAGGGCCCTGCGGATGGCTACACCCTC.

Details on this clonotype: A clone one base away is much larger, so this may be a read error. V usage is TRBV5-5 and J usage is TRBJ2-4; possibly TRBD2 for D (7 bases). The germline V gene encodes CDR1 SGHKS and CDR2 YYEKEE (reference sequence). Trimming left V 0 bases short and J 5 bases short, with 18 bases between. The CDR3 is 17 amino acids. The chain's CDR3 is CASSLERRAGAENIQYF. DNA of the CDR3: TGTGCCAGCAGCTTGGAGCGCAGGGCGGGGGCCGAAAACATTCAGTACTTC.

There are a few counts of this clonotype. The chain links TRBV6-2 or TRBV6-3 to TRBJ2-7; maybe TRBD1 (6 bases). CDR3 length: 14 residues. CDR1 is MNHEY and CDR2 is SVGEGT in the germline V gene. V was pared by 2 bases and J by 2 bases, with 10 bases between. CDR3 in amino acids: CASSYNRVTYEQYF. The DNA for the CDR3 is TGTGCCAGCAGTTACAACAGGGTGACCTACGAGCAGTACTTC.

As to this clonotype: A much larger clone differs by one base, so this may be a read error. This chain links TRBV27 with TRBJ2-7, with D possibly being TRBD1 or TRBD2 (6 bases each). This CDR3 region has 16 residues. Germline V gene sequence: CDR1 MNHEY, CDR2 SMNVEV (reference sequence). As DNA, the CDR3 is TGTGCCAGCAGTTCCGGGACAAGGACTAACTCCTGCGAGCAGTACTTC. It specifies CASSSGTRTNSCEQYF.

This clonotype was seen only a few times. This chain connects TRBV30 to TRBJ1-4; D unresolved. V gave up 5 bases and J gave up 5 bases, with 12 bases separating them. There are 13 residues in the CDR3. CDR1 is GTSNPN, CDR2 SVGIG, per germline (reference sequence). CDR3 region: CAWGRLENEKLFF. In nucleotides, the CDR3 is TGTGCCTGGGGCAGGTTAGAGAATGAAAAACTGTTTTTT.